What follows is one T cell receptor (beta chain) and its context. The record originates from a study of blood T cell repertoires in COVID-19. Overall study context: The United States, Italy and Spain were the sources of the acute and convalescent COVID-19 samples.

J lost 7 bases, V lost 4 bases, and 2 bases had no gene match. The CDR3 covers 13 residues. Germline assignment: CDR1 MNHEY and CDR2 SMNVEV (reference sequence). The authors' processing: How many nucleated cells were present was estimated from reference gene primer amplification. Sequencing was performed with immunoSEQ multiplex PCR; in TCRdb, only in-frame clones are kept and a portion is missing. V and J calls and clone size follow that table, whereas D and trimming were derived from the DNA. The sample yields about 49,000 clones, around 86% seen once. The sequenced material came from peripheral blood. The TCR comes from a man aged 40-55 years with active COVID-19. The chain recombines TRBV27 with TRBJ2-1; 9 positions agree with TRBD1. The CDR3 protein is CASSSGQGNEQFF. As DNA, the CDR3 is TGTGCCAGCAGTTCCGGACAGGGGAATGAGCAGTTCTTC.